This entry features one TCR beta chain sequence. This clonotype appeared a single time. This clone's antigen is unknown. Nothing much larger sits one base from this clone, and base qualities are not available. One read is thin evidence. This sample is drawn from a study of T cells after yellow fever vaccination (dated by TCRdb to between 2018 and 2020). In terms of the full investigation: Libraries from fractions with low cell numbers were prepared with the SMART-Seq v4 Ultra Low Input RNA kit. To track T-cell clones before and after primary and booster YFV17D yellow fever vaccination, bulk TCR alpha and beta repertoires were sequenced longitudinally. The cohort comprised two healthy male donors, one aged 18 to 30 and one aged 30 to 40 years. Bulk PBMC replicates and cell subsets were isolated from blood drawn at multiple timepoints before and after both primary and secondary immunization.

The treatment or condition tag for this specimen amounts to: live attenuated yellow fever vaccine strain. At each blood-draw timepoint, two biological replicates of bulk PBMCs were collected. PBMCs were isolated from peripheral blood using a standard Ficoll-Paque protocol. TriZol was used to extract RNA from bulk PBMCs, from CD4 and CD8 fractions, and from dextramer-positive and dextramer-negative fractions. What the authors observed across the whole study: The study included only a couple of donors, which limits how far the findings can be generalized. A small share of clonotypes was detected in both CD4 and CD8 compartments, with the overlap likely arising from convergent recombination. Compared with the primary T-cell response, the secondary T-cell response was weaker but faster, peaking on day 5 rather than day 15. After the booster, most clones that had expanded after primary vaccination were detected again (approximately 96% of CD4 and 70% to 90% of CD8), suggesting broad maintenance of memory. Computational filtering was required because FACS-sorted repertoires could contain abundant contaminating clonotypes from the bulk population.

TCR cDNA was synthesized by 5'RACE template switching, which introduced a universal primer site and unique molecular identifiers. cDNA synthesis was primed from both the TCR alpha and TCR beta constant segments. Library amplification used two PCR steps, and the second PCR step added sample barcodes and sequencing adapters. Libraries were sequenced on Illumina HiSeq 2500 (2x100 bp) or NovaSeq (2x150 bp). As for the authors' bioinformatics: MIGEC was used to demultiplex reads and collapse the reads into UMI consensus sequences, and MiXCR was used for V(D)J alignment. Vaccine-responding clonotypes were identified with edgeR using replicate PBMC samples, with FDR below 0.01 and a log2 fold change above 5 up to day 15 being required. CD4 or CD8 identity was assigned to each bulk clonotype according to whether the clonotype was present at higher abundance in the sequenced CD4 repertoire or the sequenced CD8 repertoire. TCRdb reanalyzed the raw reads on its own, using fastp at Q25 for trimming and MiXCR for clone calling, and kept in-frame beta chains. Each entry merges the rows of one CDR3 protein and shows their most common DNA and genes. The V and J calls were determined by TCRdb, not by the authors. A total of 610,000 or so distinct CDR3 sequences appear in this sample, approximately 13% of them only once. The ten largest clones add up to approximately 15% of the sample.

The germline V gene (reference sequence) specifies MNHEY as CDR1 and SMNVEV as CDR2. Trimming removed 6 bases from V and 0 bases from J, leaving 11 bases between the germline ends. Measured from the cysteine to the phenylalanine, the CDR3 is 14 residues long. The retained sequence is limited to the CDR3, 42 bases, with the frame set at the first base. This TCR was recovered from a man aged 25 to 45 who received the YFV17D yellow fever vaccine. The receptor chain draws on TRBV27 and TRBJ2-5; the D gene is not confidently resolved. This sample comprised PBMCs, obtained on the day of the yellow fever booster vaccination. The DNA sequence is TGTGCCAGCAGCGACGATGCGTACCAAGAGACCCAGTACTTC. It encodes CASSDDAYQETQYF.